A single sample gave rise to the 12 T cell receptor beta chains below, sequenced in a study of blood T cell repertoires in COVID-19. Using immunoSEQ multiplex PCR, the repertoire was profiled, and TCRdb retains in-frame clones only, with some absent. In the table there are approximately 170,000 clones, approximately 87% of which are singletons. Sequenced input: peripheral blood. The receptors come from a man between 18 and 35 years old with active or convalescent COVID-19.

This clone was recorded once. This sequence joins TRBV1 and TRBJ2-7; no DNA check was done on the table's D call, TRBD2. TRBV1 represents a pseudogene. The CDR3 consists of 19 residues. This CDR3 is CTSSRGSREREKVAHEQYF. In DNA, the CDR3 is TGCACCAGCAGCCGGGGGTCACGCGAGCGGGAGAAGGTGGCCCACGAGCAGTACTTC.

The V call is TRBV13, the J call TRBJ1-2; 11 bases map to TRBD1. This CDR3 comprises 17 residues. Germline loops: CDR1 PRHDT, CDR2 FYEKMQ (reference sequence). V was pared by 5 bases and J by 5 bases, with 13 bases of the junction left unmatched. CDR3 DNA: TGTGCCAGCAGCCCAGCCGGGACAGGGGGTTTAAGATATGGCTACACCTTC. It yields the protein CASSPAGTGGLRYGYTF.

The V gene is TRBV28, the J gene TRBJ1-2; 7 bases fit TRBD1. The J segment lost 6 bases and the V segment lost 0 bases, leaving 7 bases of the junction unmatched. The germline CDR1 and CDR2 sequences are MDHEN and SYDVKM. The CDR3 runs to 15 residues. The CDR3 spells CASSLWEDRYNGYTF. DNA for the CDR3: TGTGCCAGCAGTTTATGGGAGGACAGGTATAATGGCTACACCTTC.

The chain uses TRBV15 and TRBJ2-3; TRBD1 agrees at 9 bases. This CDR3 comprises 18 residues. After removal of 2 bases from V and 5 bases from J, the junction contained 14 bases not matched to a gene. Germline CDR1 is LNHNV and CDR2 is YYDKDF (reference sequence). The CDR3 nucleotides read TGTGCCACCAGCAGACCGTCTTACCGACAGGGGGTGCGAGATACGCAGTATTTT. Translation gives CATSRPSYRQGVRDTQYF.

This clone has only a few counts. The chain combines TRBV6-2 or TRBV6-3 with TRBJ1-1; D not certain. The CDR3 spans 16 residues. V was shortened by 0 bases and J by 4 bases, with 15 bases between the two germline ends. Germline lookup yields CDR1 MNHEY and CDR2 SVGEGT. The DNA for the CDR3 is TGTGCCAGCAGTTACTCGATAGTGGGAGAAATCACTGAAGCTTTCTTT. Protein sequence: CASSYSIVGEITEAFF.

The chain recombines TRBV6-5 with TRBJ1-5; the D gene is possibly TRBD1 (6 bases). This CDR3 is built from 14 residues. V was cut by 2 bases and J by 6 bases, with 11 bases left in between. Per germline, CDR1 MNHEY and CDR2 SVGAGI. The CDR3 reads CASSYEGDAQPQHF. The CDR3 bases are TGTGCCAGCAGTTACGAGGGGGACGCTCAGCCCCAGCATTTT.

CDR3 in DNA: TGTGCCACCAGTGATCGCGAACCGGGACTGGAGTCTTATAAGGACAAAAACATTCAGTACTTC. Translating it yields CATSDREPGLESYKDKNIQYF. The chain employs TRBV24-1 and TRBJ2-4; a weak D match, TRBD2 (6 bases). Trimming removed 3 bases at V and 3 bases at J, with 29 bases between. CDR1 and CDR2 from the germline V gene are KGHDR and SFDVKD. The CDR3 covers 21 residues.

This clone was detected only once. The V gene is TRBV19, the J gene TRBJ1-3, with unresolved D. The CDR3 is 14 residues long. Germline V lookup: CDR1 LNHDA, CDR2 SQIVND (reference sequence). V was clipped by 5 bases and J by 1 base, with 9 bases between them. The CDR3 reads CASSSGLSGNTIYF. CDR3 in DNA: TGTGCCAGTAGTTCCGGACTGTCTGGAAACACCATATATTTT. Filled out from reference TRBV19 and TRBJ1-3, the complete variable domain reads DGGITQSPKYLFRKEGQNVTLSCEQNLNHDAMYWYRQDPGQGLRLIYYSQIVNDFQKGDIAEGYSVSREKKESFPLTVTSAQKNPTAFYLCASSSGLSGNTIYFGEGSWLTVV.

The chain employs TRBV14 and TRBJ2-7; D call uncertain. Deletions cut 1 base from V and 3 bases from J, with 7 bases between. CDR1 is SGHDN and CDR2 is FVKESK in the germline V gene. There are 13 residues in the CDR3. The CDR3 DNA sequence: TGTGCCAGCAGCCAAGCTGTAATCTACGAGCAGTACTTC. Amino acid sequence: CASSQAVIYEQYF.

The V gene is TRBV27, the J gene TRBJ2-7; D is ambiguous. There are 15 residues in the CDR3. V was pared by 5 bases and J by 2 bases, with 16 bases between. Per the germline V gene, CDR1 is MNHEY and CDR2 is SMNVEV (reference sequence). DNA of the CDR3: TGTGCCAGCAGTCCCCAAAACAGCCGCGCCTACGAGCAGTACTTC. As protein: CASSPQNSRAYEQYF.

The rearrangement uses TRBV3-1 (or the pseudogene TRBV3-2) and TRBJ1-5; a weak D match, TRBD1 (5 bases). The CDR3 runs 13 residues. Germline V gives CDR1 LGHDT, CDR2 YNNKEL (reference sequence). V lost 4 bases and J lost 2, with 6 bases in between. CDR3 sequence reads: CASSRGGNQPQHF. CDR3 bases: TGTGCCAGCAGCCGGGGGGGCAATCAGCCCCAGCATTTT.

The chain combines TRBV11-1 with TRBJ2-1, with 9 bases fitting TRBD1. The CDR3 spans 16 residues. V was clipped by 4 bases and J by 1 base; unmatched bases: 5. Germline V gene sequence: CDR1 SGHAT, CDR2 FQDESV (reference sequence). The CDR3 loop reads CASSSGQGFSYNEQFF. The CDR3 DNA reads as TGTGCCAGCAGCTCCGGACAGGGGTTTTCCTACAATGAGCAGTTCTTC. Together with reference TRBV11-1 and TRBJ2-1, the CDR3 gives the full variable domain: EAEVAQSPRYKITEKSQAVAFWCDPISGHATLYWYRQILGQGPELLVQFQDESVVDDSQLPKDRFSAERLKGVDSTLKIQPAELGDSAMYLCASSSGQGFSYNEQFFGPGTRLTVL.